This T cell receptor (beta chain) was sequenced for a study of T cells in Graves' hyperthyroidism and ophthalmopathy. Study observations and caveats: From stable hyperthyroidism, ophthalmopathy was set apart by a 13 V-J model.

For this clonotype: The antigen is not known.

Amplified TCR beta CDR3 regions came from RNA transcripts. The primer set for the first-round RT-PCR of the TCR CDR3 was HTBI. TCRdb reanalysed the multiplex PCR reads using MiXCR and keeps one entry per CDR3 protein. The sample contains hundreds of thousands of distinct CDR3 sequences, roughly 14% of which appear only once. This clonotype originated in a man between 18 and 35 years old with Graves' ophthalmopathy. Sequences were obtained from blood.

The DNA of the CDR3 is TGCAGCGTTGGGGGACATCAAGAGACCCAGTACTTC. Protein sequence: CSVGGHQETQYF. The rearrangement joins TRBV29-1 to TRBJ2-5, with D perhaps matching TRBD1 (6 bases). Between the trimmed V and J ends, which lost 4 bases and 2 bases, there was a span of 8 bases. The CDR3 extends over 12 amino acids. Germline V gene sequence: CDR1 SQVTM, CDR2 ANQGSEA.